This T cell receptor (beta chain) comes out of a study of spatial heterogeneity in lung cancer. Time point given: sample taken at primary tumor resection. A total of about 73 untreated early-stage non-small cell lung cancer patients served as donors. Study-wide findings and caveats: Expanded TCR counts, ubiquitous and regional, correlated respectively with ubiquitous and regional nonsynonymous mutation counts. The estimate shows that only approximately 7% of tumor T cells were covered for alpha and about 12% for beta chains. Within tumors, counts of expanded alpha and beta TCRs tracked tumor mutation counts.

On each TCR cDNA molecule, a unique molecular identifier was present. From the 5' RACE reads, TCRdb called clonotypes with MiXCR, one entry per CDR3 protein. This sample yields 9,000 or so distinct CDR3 sequences, of which over 2.5% are seen a single time; approximately 13% belongs to the top ten. This clonotype came up many times. Its antigen is currently unknown. The TCR sequence derives from a male donor with early-stage non-small cell lung cancer. The sample was lung tumor tissue, taken at surgery.

The chain's CDR3 is CASSSLNEQFF. The CDR3 DNA reads TGTGCCAGCAGCAGCTTGAATGAGCAGTTCTTC. This chain joins TRBV6-6 and TRBJ2-1, with D uncertain. Germline-derived CDR1 and CDR2 are MNHNY and SVGAGI (reference sequence). The V end lost 6 bases, the J end lost 7 bases, and 7 bases lay between the germline ends. The CDR3 has 11 amino acids.